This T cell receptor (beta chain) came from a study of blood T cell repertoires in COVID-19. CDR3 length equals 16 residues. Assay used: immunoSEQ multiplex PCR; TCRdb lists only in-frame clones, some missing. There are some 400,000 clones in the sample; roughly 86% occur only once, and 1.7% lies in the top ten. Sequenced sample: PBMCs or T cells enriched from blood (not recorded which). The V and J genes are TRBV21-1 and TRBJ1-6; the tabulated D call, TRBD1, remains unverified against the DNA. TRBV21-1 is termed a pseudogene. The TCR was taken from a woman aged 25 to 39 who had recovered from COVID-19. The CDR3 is CASSQGQRVYNSPLHF. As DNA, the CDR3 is TGTGCCAGCAGCCAGGGACAGCGGGTCTATAATTCACCCCTCCACTTT.